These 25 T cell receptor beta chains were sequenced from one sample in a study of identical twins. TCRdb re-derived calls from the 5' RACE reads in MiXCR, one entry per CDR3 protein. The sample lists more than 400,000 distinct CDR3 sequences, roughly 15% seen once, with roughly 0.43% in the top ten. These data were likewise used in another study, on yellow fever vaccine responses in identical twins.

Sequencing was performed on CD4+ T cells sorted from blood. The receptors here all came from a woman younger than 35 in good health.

CDR3 in DNA: TGCGCCAGCAGCCAAGATCCGGGACAGGGTTATCAGCCCCAGCATTTT. It translates to CASSQDPGQGYQPQHF. The chain uses TRBV4-1 and TRBJ1-5; 9 bases are a match to TRBD1. From germline, CDR1 is MGHRA and CDR2 YSYEKL. CDR3 length: 16 amino acids. Trimming took 0 bases from V and 5 from J; bases not matched to a gene: 5.

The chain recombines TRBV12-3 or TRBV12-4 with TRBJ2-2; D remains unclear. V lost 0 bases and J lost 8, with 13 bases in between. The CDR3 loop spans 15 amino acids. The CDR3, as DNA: TGTGCCAGCAGTTTAGCGGCGGACGGACGAGGGGAGCTGTTTTTT. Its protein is CASSLAADGRGELFF.

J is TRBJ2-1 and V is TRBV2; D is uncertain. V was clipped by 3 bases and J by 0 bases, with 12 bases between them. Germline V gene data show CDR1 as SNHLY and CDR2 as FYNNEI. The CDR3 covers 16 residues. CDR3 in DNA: TGTGCCAGCAGTGACTTGACCAGTAGCTCCTACAATGAGCAGTTCTTC. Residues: CASSDLTSSSYNEQFF.

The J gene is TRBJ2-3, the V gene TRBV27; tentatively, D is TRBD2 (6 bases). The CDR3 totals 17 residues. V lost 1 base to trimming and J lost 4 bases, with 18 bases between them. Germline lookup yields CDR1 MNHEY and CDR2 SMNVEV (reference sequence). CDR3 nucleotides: TGTGCCAGCAGTTTATTTTCGGGGTCGGGAGTAGCAGATACGCAGTATTTT. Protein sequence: CASSLFSGSGVADTQYF.

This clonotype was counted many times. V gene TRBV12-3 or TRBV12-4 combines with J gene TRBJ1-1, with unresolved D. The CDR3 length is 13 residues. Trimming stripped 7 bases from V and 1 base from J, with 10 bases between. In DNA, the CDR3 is TGTGCCAGCACCGTGACGGCGAACACTGAAGCTTTCTTT. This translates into CASTVTANTEAFF.

The CDR3: CASIQANTEAFF. Written as DNA, the CDR3 is TGTGCCAGCATACAGGCAAACACTGAAGCTTTCTTT. The chain has TRBV7-9 and TRBJ1-1, with D possibly TRBD1 on 5 matching bases. The germline V and J ends were trimmed by 7 bases and 2 bases, with 8 bases remaining between them. The CDR3 is made up of 12 amino acids. Germline assignment: CDR1 SEHNR and CDR2 FQNEAQ (reference sequence).

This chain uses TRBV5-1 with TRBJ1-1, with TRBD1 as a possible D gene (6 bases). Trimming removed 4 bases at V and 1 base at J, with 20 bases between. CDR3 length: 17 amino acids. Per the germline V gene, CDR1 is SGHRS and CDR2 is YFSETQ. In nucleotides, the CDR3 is TGCGCCAGCAGCCCCCCAATGGGGGCCCCTGGGAACACTGAAGCTTTCTTT. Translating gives CASSPPMGAPGNTEAFF.

This CDR3 is CSVESGAYEQYF. CDR3 coding DNA: TGCAGCGTTGAGTCGGGTGCCTACGAGCAGTACTTC. The chain carries TRBV29-1 and TRBJ2-7, with D hard to call. The CDR3 consists of 12 residues. V was shortened by 3 bases and J by 2 bases, with 8 bases between the two germline ends. Germline CDR1 is SQVTM and CDR2 is ANQGSEA.

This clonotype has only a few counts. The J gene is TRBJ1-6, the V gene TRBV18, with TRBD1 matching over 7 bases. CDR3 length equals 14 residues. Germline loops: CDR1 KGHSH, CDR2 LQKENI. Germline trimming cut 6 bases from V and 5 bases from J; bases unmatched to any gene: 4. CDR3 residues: CASSPGQNNSPLHF. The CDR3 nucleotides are TGTGCCAGCTCCCCGGGACAGAATAATTCACCCCTCCACTTT.

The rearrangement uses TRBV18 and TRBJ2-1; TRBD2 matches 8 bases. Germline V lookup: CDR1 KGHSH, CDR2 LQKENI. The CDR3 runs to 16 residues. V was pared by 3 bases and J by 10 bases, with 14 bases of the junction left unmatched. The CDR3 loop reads CASSPLGPGGGNEQFF. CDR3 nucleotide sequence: TGTGCCAGCTCACCCCTCGGGCCGGGAGGGGGTAACGAGCAGTTCTTC. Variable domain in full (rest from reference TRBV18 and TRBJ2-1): NAGVMQNPRHLVRRRGQEARLRCSPMKGHSHVYWYRQLPEEGLKFMVYLQKENIIDESGMPKERFSAEFPKEGPSILRIQQVVRGDSAAYFCASSPLGPGGGNEQFFGPGTRLTVL.

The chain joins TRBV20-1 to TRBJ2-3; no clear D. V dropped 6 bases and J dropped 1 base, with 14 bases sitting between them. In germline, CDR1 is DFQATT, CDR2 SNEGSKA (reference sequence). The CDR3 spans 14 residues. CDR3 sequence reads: CSARLSRGTDTQYF. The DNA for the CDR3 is TGCAGTGCCAGGCTGAGTAGGGGCACAGATACGCAGTATTTT.

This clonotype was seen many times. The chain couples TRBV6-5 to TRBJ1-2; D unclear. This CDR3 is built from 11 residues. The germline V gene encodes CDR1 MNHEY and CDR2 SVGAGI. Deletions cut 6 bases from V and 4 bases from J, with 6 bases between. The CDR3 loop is CASSSLYGYTF. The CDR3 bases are TGTGCCAGCAGCTCCCTCTATGGCTACACCTTC.

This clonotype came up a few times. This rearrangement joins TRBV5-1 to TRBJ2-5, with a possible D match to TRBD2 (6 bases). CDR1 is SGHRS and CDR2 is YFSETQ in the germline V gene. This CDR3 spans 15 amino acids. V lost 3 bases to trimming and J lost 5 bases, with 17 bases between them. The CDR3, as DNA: TGCGCCAGCAGCTCTATAAAGGCGGGGATCGAGACCCAGTACTTC. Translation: CASSSIKAGIETQYF. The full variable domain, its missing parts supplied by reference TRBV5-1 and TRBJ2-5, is KAGVTQTPRYLIKTRGQQVTLSCSPISGHRSVSWYQQTPGQGLQFLFEYFSETQRNKGNFPGRFSGRQFSNSRSEMNVSTLELGDSALYLCASSSIKAGIETQYFGPGTRLLVL.

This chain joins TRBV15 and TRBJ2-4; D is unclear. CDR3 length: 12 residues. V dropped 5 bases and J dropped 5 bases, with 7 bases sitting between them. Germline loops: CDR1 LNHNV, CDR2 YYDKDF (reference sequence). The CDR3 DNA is TGTGCCACCAGCGCTTGGCAAAACATTCAGTACTTC. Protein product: CATSAWQNIQYF. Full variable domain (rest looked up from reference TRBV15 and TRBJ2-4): DAMVIQNPRYQVTQFGKPVTLSCSQTLNHNVMYWYQQKSSQAPKLLFHYYDKDFNNEADTPDNFQSRRPNTSFCFLDIRSPGLGDTAMYLCATSAWQNIQYFGAGTRLSVL.

The CDR3 here is CASSQEGQESNQPQHF. CDR3 in DNA: TGCGCCAGCAGCCAAGAGGGGCAGGAAAGCAATCAGCCCCAGCATTTT. This chain connects TRBV4-1 to TRBJ1-5; possibly TRBD1 for D (5 bases). Germline CDR1 MGHRA, CDR2 YSYEKL. The V end was cut by 0 bases, the J end by 1 base, with 10 bases between. This CDR3 spans 16 amino acids.

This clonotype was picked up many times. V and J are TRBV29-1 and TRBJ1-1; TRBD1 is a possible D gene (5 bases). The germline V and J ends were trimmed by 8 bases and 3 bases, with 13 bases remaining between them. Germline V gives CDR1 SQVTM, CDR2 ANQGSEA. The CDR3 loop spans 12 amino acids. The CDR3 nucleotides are TGCAGCACGAAGAGACAGCACACTGAAGCTTTCTTT. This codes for CSTKRQHTEAFF.

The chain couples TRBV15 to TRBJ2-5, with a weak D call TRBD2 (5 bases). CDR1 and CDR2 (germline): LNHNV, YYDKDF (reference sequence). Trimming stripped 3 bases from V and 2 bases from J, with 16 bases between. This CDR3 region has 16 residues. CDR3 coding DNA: TGTGCCACCAGCAGTCTTAAAAGACTACCACAAGAGACCCAGTACTTC. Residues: CATSSLKRLPQETQYF.

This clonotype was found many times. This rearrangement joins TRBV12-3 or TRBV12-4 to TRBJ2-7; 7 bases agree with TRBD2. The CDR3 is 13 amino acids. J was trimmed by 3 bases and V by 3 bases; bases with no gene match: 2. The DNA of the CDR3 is TGTGCCAGCAGTTTGGCTAGCGGCTACGAGCAGTACTTC. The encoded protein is CASSLASGYEQYF.

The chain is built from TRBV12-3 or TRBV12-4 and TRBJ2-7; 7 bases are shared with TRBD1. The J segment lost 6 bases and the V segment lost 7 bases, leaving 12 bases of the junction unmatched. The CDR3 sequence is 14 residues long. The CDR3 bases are TGTGCCAGCAAACCGACAGGGTCGGGTGGCGAGCAGTACTTC. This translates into CASKPTGSGGEQYF.

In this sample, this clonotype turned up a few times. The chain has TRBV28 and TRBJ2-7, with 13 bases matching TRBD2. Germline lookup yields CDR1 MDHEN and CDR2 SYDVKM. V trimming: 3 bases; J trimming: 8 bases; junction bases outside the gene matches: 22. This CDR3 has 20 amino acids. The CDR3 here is CASSFGLAGARLSMWVKQYF. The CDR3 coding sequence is TGTGCCAGCAGTTTCGGACTAGCGGGAGCTCGTTTGTCCATGTGGGTCAAGCAGTACTTC.

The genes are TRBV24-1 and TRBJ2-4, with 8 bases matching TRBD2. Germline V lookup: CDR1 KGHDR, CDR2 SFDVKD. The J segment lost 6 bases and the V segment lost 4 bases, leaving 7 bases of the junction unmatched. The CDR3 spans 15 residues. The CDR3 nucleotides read TGTGCCACCAGTGAAACCGGGACTAGGGGAAACATTCAGTACTTC. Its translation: CATSETGTRGNIQYF.

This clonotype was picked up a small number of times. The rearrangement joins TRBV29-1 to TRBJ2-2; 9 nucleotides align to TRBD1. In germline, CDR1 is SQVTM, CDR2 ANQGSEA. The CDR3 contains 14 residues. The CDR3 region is CSTPGQGGTGELFF. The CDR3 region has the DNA TGCAGTACCCCGGGACAGGGAGGCACCGGGGAGCTGTTTTTT.

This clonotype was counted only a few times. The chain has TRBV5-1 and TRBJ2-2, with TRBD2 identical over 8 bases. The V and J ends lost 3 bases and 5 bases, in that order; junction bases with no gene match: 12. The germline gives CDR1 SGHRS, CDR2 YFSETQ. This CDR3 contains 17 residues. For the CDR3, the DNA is TGCGCCAGCAGCTGGACGTCCATTGCGGGAGGAACCGGGGAGCTGTTTTTT. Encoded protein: CASSWTSIAGGTGELFF.

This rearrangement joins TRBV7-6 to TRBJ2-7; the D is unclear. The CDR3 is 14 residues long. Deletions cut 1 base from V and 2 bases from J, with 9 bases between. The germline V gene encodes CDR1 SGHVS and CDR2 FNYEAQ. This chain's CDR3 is CASSLGDGPYEQYF. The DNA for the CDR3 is TGTGCCAGCAGCTTAGGTGACGGACCCTACGAGCAGTACTTC.

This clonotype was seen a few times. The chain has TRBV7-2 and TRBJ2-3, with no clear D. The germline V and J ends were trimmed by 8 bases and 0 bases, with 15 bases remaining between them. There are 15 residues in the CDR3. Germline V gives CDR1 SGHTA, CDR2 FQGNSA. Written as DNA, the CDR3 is TGTGCCAGCCGACCCGGATTGGGCAGCACAGATACGCAGTATTTT. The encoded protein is CASRPGLGSTDTQYF.